This T cell receptor (beta chain) is drawn from a study of beta chain features in type 1 diabetes. In the study overall: Examination spanned around 100,000,000 sorted cells from all samples. Study-level points and caveats: Patients and controls would be equally affected if PCR favored shorter templates. Sequencing of cDNA might inflate the share of cells that strongly express TCR.

Each of the sorted populations had a purity greater than 95%. What was sequenced were expressed TCRB transcripts, since all of the isolated RNA had been reverse transcribed. Measured with immunoSEQ multiplex PCR; TCRdb has only the in-frame clones, and not every one. Of under 250,000 clones listed, 25% to 35% were seen once; the top ten hold about 3.9%. Trimming cost V 1 base and J 6 bases, with 13 bases left between them. Germline CDR1 MNHNS, CDR2 SASEGT. The CDR3 length is 15 residues. Details on this clone: Its specificity is not known.

Sequenced material: central memory CD4+ T cells from blood. This rearrangement joins TRBV6-1 to TRBJ1-5; D is perhaps TRBD1 (5 bases). The clonotype comes from a man in his thirties or forties in good health. The CDR3 is CASSEVLGVGQPQHF. The CDR3 region has the DNA TGTGCCAGCAGTGAAGTCCTGGGGGTGGGTCAGCCCCAGCATTTT.